This T cell receptor beta chain was found in a study of radiotherapy plus CTLA-4 blockade in lung cancer. There are 13 residues in the CDR3. Germline-derived CDR1 and CDR2 are SGHDT and YYEEEE. V lost 2 bases, J lost 4 bases, and 9 bases lay in between. Clones were sequenced by immunoSEQ multiplex PCR, and TCRdb holds only the in-frame ones, with some missing. The sample consists of 1,500 to 2,000 clones, roughly 90% of them appearing once. This receptor was obtained from a human donor with non-small cell lung cancer who had a complete response to radiotherapy plus ipilimumab. V usage is TRBV5-6 and J usage is TRBJ1-2; D not resolved. Here the sequenced sample was tumor tissue, taken from a patient treated with radiotherapy plus ipilimumab. CDR3 DNA: TGTGCCAGCAGCTTAGGACTCAGCTATGGCTACACCTTC. Encoded protein: CASSLGLSYGYTF.